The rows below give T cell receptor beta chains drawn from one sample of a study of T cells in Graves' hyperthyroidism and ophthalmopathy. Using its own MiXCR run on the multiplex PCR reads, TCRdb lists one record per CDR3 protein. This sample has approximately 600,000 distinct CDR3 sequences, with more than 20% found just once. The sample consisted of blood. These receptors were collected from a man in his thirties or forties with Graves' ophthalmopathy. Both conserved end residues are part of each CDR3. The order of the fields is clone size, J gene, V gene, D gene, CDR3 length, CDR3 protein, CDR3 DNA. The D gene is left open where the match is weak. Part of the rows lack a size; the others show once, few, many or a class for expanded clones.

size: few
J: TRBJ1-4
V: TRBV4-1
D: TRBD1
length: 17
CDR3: CASSLPDRDPTNEKLFF
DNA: TGCGCCAGCAGCCTTCCGGACAGGGATCCAACTAATGAAAAACTGTTTTTT

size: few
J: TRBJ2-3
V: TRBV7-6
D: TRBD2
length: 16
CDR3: CASSLVASGDTDTQYF
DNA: TGTGCCAGCAGCTTGGTCGCTAGCGGGGACACAGATACGCAGTATTTT

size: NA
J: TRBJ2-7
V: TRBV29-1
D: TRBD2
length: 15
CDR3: CSVEGTSGSSYEQYF
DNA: TGCAGCGTTGAAGGGACTAGCGGGAGTTCGTACGAGCAGTACTTC

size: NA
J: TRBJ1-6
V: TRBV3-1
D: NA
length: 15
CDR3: CASSQGRGARTPLHF
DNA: TGTGCCAGCAGCCAAGGACGGGGGGCGCGGACACCCCTCCACTTT

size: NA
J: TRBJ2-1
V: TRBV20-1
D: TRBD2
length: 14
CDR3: CSAPLAGRYNEQFF
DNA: TGCAGTGCTCCACTAGCGGGAAGGTACAATGAGCAGTTCTTC

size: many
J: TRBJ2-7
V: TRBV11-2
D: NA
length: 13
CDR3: CASSASTGSEQYF
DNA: TGTGCCAGCAGCGCCTCCACAGGGTCCGAGCAGTACTTC

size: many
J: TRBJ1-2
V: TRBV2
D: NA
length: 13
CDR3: CASSVEGPGGYTF
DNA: TGTGCCAGCAGTGTTGAAGGCCCAGGAGGCTACACCTTC

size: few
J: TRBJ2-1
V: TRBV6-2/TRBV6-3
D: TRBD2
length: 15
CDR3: CASILAGGNYNEQFF
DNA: TGTGCCAGCATTCTAGCGGGTGGGAACTACAATGAGCAGTTCTTC

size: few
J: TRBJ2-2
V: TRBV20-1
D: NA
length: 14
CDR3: CSAGSLSNTGELFF
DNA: TGCAGTGCTGGATCGCTCTCGAACACCGGGGAGCTGTTTTTT

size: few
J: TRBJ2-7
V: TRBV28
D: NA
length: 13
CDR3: CASSLTDLHEQYF
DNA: TGTGCCAGCAGTTTAACGGACCTCCACGAGCAGTACTTC

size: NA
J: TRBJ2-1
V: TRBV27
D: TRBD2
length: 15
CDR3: CASTTGGSSYNEQFF
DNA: TGTGCCAGCACCACGGGGGGGAGCTCCTACAATGAGCAGTTCTTC

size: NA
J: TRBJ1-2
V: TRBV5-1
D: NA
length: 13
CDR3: CASSLETAFGYTF
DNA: TGCGCCAGCAGCTTGGAGACAGCCTTTGGCTACACCTTC

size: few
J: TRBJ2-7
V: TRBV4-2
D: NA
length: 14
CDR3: CASSRYREAYEQYF
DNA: TGTGCCAGCAGCCGATACAGGGAAGCCTACGAGCAGTACTTC

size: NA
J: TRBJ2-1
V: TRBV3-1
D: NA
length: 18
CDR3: CASSQDTSGLRGQTPQFF
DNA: TGTGCCAGCAGCCAGGATACCTCGGGGTTAAGGGGACAAACTCCACAGTTCTTC

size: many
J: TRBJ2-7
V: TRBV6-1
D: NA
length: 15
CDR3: CASRTGQTNSYEQYF
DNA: TGTGCCAGCAGAACCGGACAGACAAATTCCTACGAGCAGTACTTC

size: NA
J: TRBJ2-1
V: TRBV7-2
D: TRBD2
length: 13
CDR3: CASSFTSGGGLFF
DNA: TGTGCCAGCAGCTTCACTAGCGGGGGGGGCCTGTTCTTC

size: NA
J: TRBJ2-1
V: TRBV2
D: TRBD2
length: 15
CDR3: CASSYETSGPNEQFF
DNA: TGTGCCAGCAGTTACGAGACTAGCGGGCCTAATGAGCAGTTCTTC

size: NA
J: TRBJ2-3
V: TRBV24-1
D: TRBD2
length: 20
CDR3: CATSFPGLAGLNRGRHTQYF
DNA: TGTGCCACCAGCTTCCCGGGACTAGCGGGACTCAATCGGGGGCGGCATACGCAGTATTTT

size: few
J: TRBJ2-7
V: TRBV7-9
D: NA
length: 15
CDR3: CASSFGQRLSYEQYF
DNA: TGTGCCAGCAGCTTCGGACAGCGACTATCCTACGAGCAGTACTTC

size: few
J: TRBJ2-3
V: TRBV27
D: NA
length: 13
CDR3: CASSGVSTDTQYF
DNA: TGTGCCAGCAGTGGGGTCAGCACAGATACGCAGTATTTT

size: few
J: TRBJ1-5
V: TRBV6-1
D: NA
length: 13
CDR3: CASTPEPPQPQHF
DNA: TGTGCCTCCACGCCCGAACCGCCTCAGCCCCAGCATTTT